This TCR beta chain was observed in a study of cytomegalovirus exposure and HLA in healthy donors. Concerning this clone itself: Its target is not known.

V lost 0 bases and J lost 8, with 11 bases in between. The CDR3 contains 14 residues. Per the germline V gene, CDR1 is LGHNA and CDR2 is YNFKEQ. A multiplex PCR was run with 60 Vbeta primers and 13 Jbeta primers. Assay used: immunoSEQ multiplex PCR; TCRdb lists only in-frame clones, some missing. The table lists 130,000 to 150,000 clones, about three quarters of them singletons. General study findings and limits: A few V segments could not be told apart, such as TRBV6-2 and TRBV6-3, and were left out. Common viral pathogens were later found to be apparently linked to several of the most significant clusters.

This TCR was recovered from a male donor in good health and CMV-seronegative. The rearrangement uses TRBV4-2 and TRBJ2-1, with D tentatively TRBD2 (5 bases). Sequences were obtained from PBMCs. The CDR3 nucleotides read TGTGCCAGCAGCCAAGACGGTCGGGGAGATGAGCAGTTCTTC. The encoded protein is CASSQDGRGDEQFF.